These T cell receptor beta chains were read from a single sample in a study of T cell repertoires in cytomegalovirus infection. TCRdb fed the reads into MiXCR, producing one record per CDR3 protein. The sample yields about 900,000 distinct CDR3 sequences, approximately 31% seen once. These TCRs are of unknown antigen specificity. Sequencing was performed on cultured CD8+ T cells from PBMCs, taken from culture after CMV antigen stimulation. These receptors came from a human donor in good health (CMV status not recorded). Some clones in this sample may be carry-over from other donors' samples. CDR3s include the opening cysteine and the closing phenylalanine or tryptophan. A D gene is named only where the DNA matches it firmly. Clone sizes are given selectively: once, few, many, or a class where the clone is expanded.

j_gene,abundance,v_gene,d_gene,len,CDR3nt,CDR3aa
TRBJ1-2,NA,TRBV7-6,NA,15,TGTGCCAGCAGCTTAGCGCGATTTGGGGGCGAACGCTACACCTTC,CASSLARFGGERYTF
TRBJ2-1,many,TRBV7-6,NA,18,TGTGCCAGCAGCTTAGTGTGGGGTACGAGGGGCAATTACAATGAGCAGTTCTTC,CASSLVWGTRGNYNEQFF
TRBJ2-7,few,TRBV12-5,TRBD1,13,TGTGCTAGTGGTGGGGACAGGGTGCTCGAGCAGTACTTC,CASGGDRVLEQYF
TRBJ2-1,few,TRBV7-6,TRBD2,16,TGTGCCAGCAGCCTTCCGCCTAGCGGGGGTTACAATGAGCAGTTCTTC,CASSLPPSGGYNEQFF
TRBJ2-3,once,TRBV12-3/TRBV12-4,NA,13,TGTGCCACCACGGAGGGGGTAGCAGATACGCAGTATTTT,CATTEGVADTQYF
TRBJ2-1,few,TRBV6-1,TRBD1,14,TGTGCCAGCAGTCCCGGGACAGGGCTTCCTGAGCAGTTCTTC,CASSPGTGLPEQFF
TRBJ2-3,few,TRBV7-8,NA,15,TGTGCCAGCAGGAAGGAGGGGCTGAGGACAGATACGCAGTATTTT,CASRKEGLRTDTQYF
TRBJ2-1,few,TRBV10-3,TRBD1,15,TGTGCCATCAGCCGGGACAGGGGTTTCCGAAATGAGCAGTTCTTC,CAISRDRGFRNEQFF
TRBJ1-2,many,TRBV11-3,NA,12,TGTGCCAGCAGCCCCTCCGACTATGGCTACACCTTC,CASSPSDYGYTF
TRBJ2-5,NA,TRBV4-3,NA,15,TGCGCCAGCAGCCAAGATCTAGGACTTTTAGAGACCCAGTACTTC,CASSQDLGLLETQYF
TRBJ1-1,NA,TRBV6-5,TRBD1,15,TGTGCCAGCAGTTACTCAGGCAGGGGGAACACTGATGCTTTCTTT,CASSYSGRGNTDAFF
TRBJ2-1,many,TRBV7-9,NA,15,TGTGCCAGCAGCTTAGAGGGGTATCAGGTAAATGAGCAGTTCTTC,CASSLEGYQVNEQFF
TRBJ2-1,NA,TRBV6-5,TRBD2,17,TGTGCCAGCACCTCTTTACTCCTAGCGGGGGGAAACAATGAGCAGTTCTTC,CASTSLLLAGGNNEQFF
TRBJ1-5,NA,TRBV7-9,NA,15,TGTGACAGCGGCACGACTCAGGGTTACGGGCAGCCCCAGCATTTT,CDSGTTQGYGQPQHF
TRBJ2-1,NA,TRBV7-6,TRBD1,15,TGTGCCAGCAGCTATGGGACAGGGGGTGGCAATAAGCAGTTCTTC,CASSYGTGGGNKQFF
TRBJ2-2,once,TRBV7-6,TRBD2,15,TGTGCTAGCAGCATCGGACTAGCGGGGTCCGGGGAGCTGTTTTTT,CASSIGLAGSGELFF
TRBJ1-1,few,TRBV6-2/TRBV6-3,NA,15,TGTGCCAGCAGTTACTTAACAGAGAGGAACACTGAAGCTTTCTTT,CASSYLTERNTEAFF
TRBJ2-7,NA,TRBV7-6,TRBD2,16,TGTGCCAGCAGCTCCCCCGGGGGGTGGCAAGGATACGAGCAGTACTTC,CASSSPGGWQGYEQYF
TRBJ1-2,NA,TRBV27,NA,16,TGTGCCAGCAGTCAGAGACAGGCGAAAAGAAACTATGGCTACACCTTC,CASSQRQAKRNYGYTF
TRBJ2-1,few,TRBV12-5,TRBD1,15,TGTGCTAGTGGTTTCGGGACAGGGAGATACAATGAGCAGTTCTTC,CASGFGTGRYNEQFF
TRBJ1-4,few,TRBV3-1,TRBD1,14,TGTGCCAGCAGCTGGACAGGGGGCGAAGAAAAACTGTTTTTT,CASSWTGGEEKLFF
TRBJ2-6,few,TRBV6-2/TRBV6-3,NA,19,TGTGCCAGCAGCTATGGTACCAGGGACCGAACCGCTGGGGCCAACGTCCTGACTTTC,CASSYGTRDRTAGANVLTF
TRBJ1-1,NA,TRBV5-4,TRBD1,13,TGTGCCATAGTCCAGACAGGGTTCACTGAAGCTTTCTTT,CAIVQTGFTEAFF
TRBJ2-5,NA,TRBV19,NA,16,TGTGCCAGTAGTATATACACAGGGACCGTCGGGGAGACCCAGTACTTC,CASSIYTGTVGETQYF
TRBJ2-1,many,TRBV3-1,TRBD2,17,TGTGCCAGCAGCCACCCTGCGACTAGCGGGGGGGCCAATGAGCAGTTCTTC,CASSHPATSGGANEQFF
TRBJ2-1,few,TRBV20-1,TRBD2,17,TGCAGCGCGGGACTAGCGGGGGGGCCGGACTCCTACAATGAGCAGTTCTTC,CSAGLAGGPDSYNEQFF
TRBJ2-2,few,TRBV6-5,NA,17,TGTGCCAGCAGTTACTCGAAATTCGCAGGGGCCGCCGGGGAGCTGTTTTTT,CASSYSKFAGAAGELFF
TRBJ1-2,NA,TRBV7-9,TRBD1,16,TGTGCCAGCATCACAGGGACAGAGCCTATTAACTATGGCTACACCTTC,CASITGTEPINYGYTF
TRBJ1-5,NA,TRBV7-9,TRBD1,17,TGTGCCAGCAGCTTCGGAGAAAGGGGGCGTTGGAATCAGCCCCAGCATTTT,CASSFGERGRWNQPQHF
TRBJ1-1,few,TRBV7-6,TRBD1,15,TGTGCCAGCAGCCCTAGCCCAGGGGGAGTCACTGAAGCTTTCTTT,CASSPSPGGVTEAFF
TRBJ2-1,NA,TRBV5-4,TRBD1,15,TGTGTCAGCCCCAGCTTGAGTCAGGGGGTGTATGAGCAGTTCTTC,CVSPSLSQGVYEQFF
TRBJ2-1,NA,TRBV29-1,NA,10,TGCAGCGTTGGCGACAGTGAGCAGTTCTTC,CSVGDSEQFF
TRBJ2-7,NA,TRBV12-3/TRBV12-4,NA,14,TGTGCCAGCAGTCCCCTACCTCCATCCGGTGGGCAGTACTTC,CASSPLPPSGGQYF
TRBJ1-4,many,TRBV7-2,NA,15,TGTGCCAGCAGCTTAATGGAGGGGCCTAATGAAAAACTGTTTTTT,CASSLMEGPNEKLFF
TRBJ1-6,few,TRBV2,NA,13,TGTGCCAGCAGTGAAATAGAGGCTGAGGCCCTCCACTTT,CASSEIEAEALHF
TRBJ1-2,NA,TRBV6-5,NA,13,TGTGCCAGCATCGACGGGGTGAACGGTGGCTACACCTTC,CASIDGVNGGYTF
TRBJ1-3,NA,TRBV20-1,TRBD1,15,TGCAGTGCGGAAATGGACAGGGGACATGGAAACACCATATATTTT,CSAEMDRGHGNTIYF
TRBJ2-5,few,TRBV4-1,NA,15,TGCGCCAGCAGCCACTTCGGTAGGGATGAAGAGACCCAGTACTTC,CASSHFGRDEETQYF
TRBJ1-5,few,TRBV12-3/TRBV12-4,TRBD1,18,TGTGCCAGCAGTTTTCAGGTAGGGGGCTCCTATAGCAATCAGCCCCAGCATTTT,CASSFQVGGSYSNQPQHF
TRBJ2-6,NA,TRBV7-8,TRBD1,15,TGTGCCAGCAAGGACAGGGGCTCTGGGGCCAACGTCCTGACTTTC,CASKDRGSGANVLTF
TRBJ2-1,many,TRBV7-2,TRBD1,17,TGTGCCAGCAGCTTAACCGGGACAGCCCTCTCCTACAATGAGCAGTTCTTC,CASSLTGTALSYNEQFF
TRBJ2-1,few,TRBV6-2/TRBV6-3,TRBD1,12,TGTGCCTCCTGGACAGGGGGCTTTGAGCAGTTCTTC,CASWTGGFEQFF
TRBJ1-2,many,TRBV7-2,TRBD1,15,TGTGCCAGCAGCCAAACAGGGGGCGGCGGCTATGGCTACACCTTC,CASSQTGGGGYGYTF
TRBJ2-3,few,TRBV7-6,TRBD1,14,TGTGCCAGCAGCTTGACAGGGCCTCTAGATACGCAGTATTTT,CASSLTGPLDTQYF
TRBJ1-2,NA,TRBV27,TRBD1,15,TGTGCCAGCAGTTTGTCACCAGGGGGCTACTATGGCTACACCTTC,CASSLSPGGYYGYTF
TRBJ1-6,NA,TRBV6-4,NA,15,TGTGCCAGCAGTGACGGGCCAGGGTATAATTCACCCCTCCACTTT,CASSDGPGYNSPLHF
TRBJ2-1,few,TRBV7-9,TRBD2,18,TGTGCCAGCAGCTACCACAGAAGCGGGGGGGCGGGAAAGGATGAGCAGTTCTTC,CASSYHRSGGAGKDEQFF
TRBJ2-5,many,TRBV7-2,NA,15,TGTGCCAGCAGCTTCGGCCAAGGGGGGGAAGAGACCCAGTACTTC,CASSFGQGGEETQYF
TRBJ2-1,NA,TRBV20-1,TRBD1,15,TGCAGTGCTAGGAGGTACCAGGGGGCGGTTAATGAGCAGTTCTTC,CSARRYQGAVNEQFF
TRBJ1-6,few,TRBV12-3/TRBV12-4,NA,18,TGTGCCAGCAGTCCCGGTATCTGGAGAAGCTCCTATAATTCACCCCTCCACTTT,CASSPGIWRSSYNSPLHF
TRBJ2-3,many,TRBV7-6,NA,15,TGTGCCAGCAGCTTACTTGCGGTTCCCACAGATACGCAGTATTTT,CASSLLAVPTDTQYF
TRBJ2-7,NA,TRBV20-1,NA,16,TGCAGTGCTACCCTTAGATCTGGCCAGTTGAACTACGAGCAGTACTTC,CSATLRSGQLNYEQYF
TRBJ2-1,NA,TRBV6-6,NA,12,TGTGCCAGCAGCGTCCTGCTGTATGAGCAGTTCTTC,CASSVLLYEQFF
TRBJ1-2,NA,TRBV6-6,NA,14,TGTGCCAGCAGTGACAGACAGGACGCCTATGGCTACACCTTC,CASSDRQDAYGYTF